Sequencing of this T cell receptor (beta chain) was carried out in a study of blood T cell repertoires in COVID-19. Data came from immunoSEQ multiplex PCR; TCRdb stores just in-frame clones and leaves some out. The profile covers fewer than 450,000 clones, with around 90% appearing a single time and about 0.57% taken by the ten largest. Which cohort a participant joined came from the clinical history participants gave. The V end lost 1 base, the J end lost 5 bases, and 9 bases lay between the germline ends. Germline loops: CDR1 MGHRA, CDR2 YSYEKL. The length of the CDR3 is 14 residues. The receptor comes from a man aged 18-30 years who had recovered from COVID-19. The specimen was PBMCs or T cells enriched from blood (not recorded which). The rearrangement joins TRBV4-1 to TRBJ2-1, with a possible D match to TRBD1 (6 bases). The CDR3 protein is CASSQADRDNEQFF. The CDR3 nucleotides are TGCGCCAGCAGCCAAGCGGACAGAGACAATGAGCAGTTCTTC.